Below are 29 T cell receptor beta chains sequenced from a single sample in a study of blood T cell repertoires in COVID-19. The table came from immunoSEQ multiplex PCR; TCRdb's copy has only in-frame clones and leaves some out. This sample yields about 210,000 clones, of which roughly nine tenths are seen a single time; 1.5% to 2% belongs to the top ten. The sequenced sample was peripheral blood. Receptor source: a man between 65 and 85 years old with acute or convalescent COVID-19.

This clone has just a few counts. This rearrangement joins TRBV19 to TRBJ2-2; D possibly corresponds to TRBD2 (6 bases). CDR1 and CDR2 from the germline V gene are LNHDA and SQIVND (reference sequence). Trimming pared 1 base from V and 1 base from J, leaving 10 bases between. This CDR3 has 16 amino acids. The CDR3 sequence: CASSIGGGRNTGELFF. The CDR3 region has the DNA TGTGCCAGTAGTATAGGCGGAGGGCGGAACACCGGGGAGCTGTTTTTT.

This clone showed up just once. J is TRBJ2-7 and V is TRBV19, with 9 bases matching TRBD2. This CDR3 has 14 amino acids. Germline V gives CDR1 LNHDA, CDR2 SQIVND (reference sequence). V lost 7 bases to trimming and J lost 3 bases; unmatched junction nucleotides: 7. CDR3 coding DNA: TGTGCCAGTATACCTAGCGGGATTAACTACGAGCAGTACTTC. This gives the protein CASIPSGINYEQYF.

The CDR3 coding sequence is TGTGCCAGCAAGGAAGCGGGAGGTCGTAAGTACTTC. Its protein is CASKEAGGRKYF. The genes are TRBV3-1 (or the pseudogene TRBV3-2) and TRBJ2-7, with 9 bases aligning to TRBD2. Germline V gene sequence: CDR1 LGHDT, CDR2 YNNKEL (reference sequence). The junction had 9 bases not matched to a gene; V was cut back by 7 bases and J by 11 bases. This CDR3 contains 12 residues.

The chain links TRBV14 to TRBJ2-1; 8 bases fit TRBD1. This CDR3 has 15 residues. Germline CDR1 reads SGHDN; CDR2 reads FVKESK. V trimming: 4 bases; J trimming: 4 bases; junction bases outside the gene matches: 6. This CDR3 reads CASSRQGAGYNEQFF. CDR3 coding DNA: TGTGCCAGCAGCCGCCAGGGGGCTGGTTACAATGAGCAGTTCTTC.

CDR3 sequence reads: CASSSGGGQGTGQPQHF. CDR3 nucleotides: TGTGCCAGCAGCTCGGGGGGGGGACAGGGCACCGGACAGCCCCAGCATTTT. V and J are TRBV7-2 and TRBJ1-5, with 9 bases matching TRBD1. CDR3 length equals 17 residues. V lost 4 bases to trimming and J lost 7 bases; unmatched junction nucleotides: 14. Per the germline V gene, CDR1 is SGHTA and CDR2 is FQGNSA.

The rearrangement links TRBV4-2 to TRBJ2-1; TRBD2 agrees at 7 bases. Germline loops: CDR1 LGHNA, CDR2 YNFKEQ. The CDR3 loop spans 15 amino acids. V gave up 0 bases and J gave up 4 bases; unmatched junction bases: 3. CDR3 loop: CASSQDPAGYNEQFF. The CDR3 bases are TGTGCCAGCAGCCAAGATCCAGCGGGGTACAATGAGCAGTTCTTC.

V usage is TRBV24-1 and J usage is TRBJ1-5, with D possibly TRBD1 on 6 matching bases. The CDR3 extends over 16 amino acids. Trimming pared 4 bases from V and 1 base from J, leaving 13 bases between. The germline CDR1 and CDR2 sequences are KGHDR and SFDVKD. The CDR3 DNA follows: TGTGCCACCAGTGACCCCCCTGGGGGCAGCAATCAGCCCCAGCATTTT. Protein: CATSDPPGGSNQPQHF.

This clone has more than one count but fewer than ten. In DNA, the CDR3 is TGTGCCAGCAGTGACTCTTTAGCGGCCTACGAGCAGTACTTC. This translates into CASSDSLAAYEQYF. The V gene is TRBV6-4, the J gene TRBJ2-7, with D possibly TRBD2 on 6 matching bases. The CDR3 is made up of 14 amino acids. Germline assignment: CDR1 MRHNA and CDR2 SNTAGT. Trimming stripped 0 bases from V and 2 bases from J, with 8 bases between.

There are a few counts of this clone. This rearrangement joins TRBV6-5 to TRBJ1-1, with D hard to call. The CDR3 is made up of 13 amino acids. The germline gives CDR1 MNHEY, CDR2 SVGAGI. Trimming removed 7 bases from V and 4 bases from J, with 13 bases in between. In nucleotides, the CDR3 is TGTGCCAGCACCGGAGGGCGTAGCACTGAAGCTTTCTTT. This codes for CASTGGRSTEAFF.

This rearrangement joins TRBV7-9 to TRBJ2-1, with 8 positions matching TRBD2. The V gene's germline CDR1 is SEHNR and CDR2 FQNEAQ (reference sequence). The CDR3 runs to 16 residues. V trimming: 4 bases; J trimming: 0 bases; junction bases outside the gene matches: 5. As DNA, the CDR3 is TGTGCCAGCAGCTCTTTAGCGGGATCCTCCTACAATGAGCAGTTCTTC. It translates to CASSSLAGSSYNEQFF.

This chain joins TRBV6-6 and TRBJ2-7, with TRBD1 matching 8 bases. The junction had 4 bases not matched to a gene; V was cut back by 6 bases and J by 3 bases. Germline assignment: CDR1 MNHNY and CDR2 SVGAGI (reference sequence). The CDR3 spans 13 residues. The CDR3: CASSRDRIYEQYF. CDR3 DNA: TGTGCCAGCAGCCGGGACAGGATCTACGAGCAGTACTTC.

The chain has TRBV7-2 and TRBJ2-3; no clear D gene. This CDR3 has 15 amino acids. The V gene lost 5 bases and the J gene lost 3 bases, with 15 bases spanning the gap. Germline CDR1 is SGHTA and CDR2 is FQGNSA. The CDR3 here is CASSPIQVGTDTQYF. The CDR3 region has the DNA TGTGCCAGCAGCCCAATTCAGGTTGGAACAGATACGCAGTATTTT.

The rearrangement uses TRBV2 and TRBJ2-5, with 12 bases fitting TRBD2. CDR3 length: 15 residues. Looked up from germline, CDR1 is SNHLY and CDR2 is FYNNEI. The V gene end was trimmed by 7 bases and the J gene end by 0 bases; junction bases not matched to a gene: 3. Written as DNA, the CDR3 is TGTGCCAGCACTGGGACTAGCGGGTACCAAGAGACCCAGTACTTC. Protein: CASTGTSGYQETQYF. Filled out from reference TRBV2 and TRBJ2-5, the complete variable domain reads EPEVTQTPSHQVTQMGQEVILRCVPISNHLYFYWYRQILGQKVEFLVSFYNNEISEKSEIFDDQFSVERPDGSNFTLKIRSTKLEDSAMYFCASTGTSGYQETQYFGPGTRLLVL.

This rearrangement joins TRBV9 to TRBJ2-1; 7 bases match TRBD2. Germline V gene lookup returns CDR1 SGDLS and CDR2 YYNGEE. V shed 0 bases, J shed 4 bases, and the junction held 10 bases outside the gene matches. The CDR3 has 17 residues. The CDR3 DNA follows: TGTGCCAGCAGCGTAGCTATTGCGGGAGCGGGATACAATGAGCAGTTCTTC. Its protein product is CASSVAIAGAGYNEQFF.

The V gene is TRBV7-2, the J gene TRBJ2-7; 11 nucleotides match TRBD2. The CDR3 sequence is 14 residues long. Germline CDR1 SGHTA, CDR2 FQGNSA. Trimming at V came to 6 bases and at J to 4 bases, leaving 5 bases not matched to a gene. The CDR3 DNA reads as TGTGCCAGCAGTCCAACTAGCGGGAGTTACGAGCAGTACTTC. The encoded protein is CASSPTSGSYEQYF.

The V call is TRBV6-5, the J call TRBJ2-1; tentatively, D is TRBD2 (6 bases). Trimming pared 4 bases from V and 0 bases from J, leaving 13 bases between. The CDR3 is 16 amino acids. Germline assignment: CDR1 MNHEY and CDR2 SVGAGI. The CDR3 reads CASSFSSDPSYNEQFF. The CDR3 nucleotides are TGTGCCAGCAGTTTTTCTAGCGACCCCTCCTACAATGAGCAGTTCTTC.

The rearrangement uses TRBV5-4 and TRBJ1-1, with D tentatively TRBD1 (6 bases). V was shortened by 2 bases and J by 2 bases, with 10 bases between the two germline ends. Germline V gene lookup returns CDR1 SGHNT and CDR2 YYREEE (reference sequence). The CDR3 has 14 amino acids. CDR3 DNA sequence: TGTGCCAGCAGCTTAGGGGGTGGTAACACTGAAGCTTTCTTT. As protein: CASSLGGGNTEAFF.

At least ten counts were recorded for this clone. The V and J genes are TRBV7-2 and TRBJ2-1; TRBD1 matches at 7 bases. The CDR3 runs to 11 residues. The V and J ends lost 5 bases and 13 bases, in that order; junction bases with no gene match: 5. Germline V gives CDR1 SGHTA, CDR2 FQGNSA. The CDR3 DNA follows: TGTGCCAGCAGCACAGGGGCCCTACAGTTCTTC. Its protein product is CASSTGALQFF.

This chain links TRBV5-8 with TRBJ1-5; 7 positions agree with TRBD1. This CDR3 region has 15 residues. Germline CDR1 is SGHTS and CDR2 is YDEGEE. Losses at the gene ends were 3 bases for V and 4 bases for J; bases not matched to a gene: 7. The CDR3 region is CASSWTGQSNQPQHF. The CDR3 nucleotides read TGTGCCAGCAGCTGGACGGGACAGAGTAATCAGCCCCAGCATTTT.

The chain links TRBV5-1 to TRBJ1-2, with TRBD1 identical over 10 bases. After removal of 4 bases from V and 3 bases from J, the junction contained 3 bases not matched to a gene. Germline V gene sequence: CDR1 SGHRS, CDR2 YFSETQ. The CDR3 runs 14 residues. The DNA for the CDR3 is TGCGCCAGCAGCGAAGGACAGGGGGACTATGGCTACACCTTC. It specifies CASSEGQGDYGYTF.

V usage is TRBV6-1 and J usage is TRBJ1-5; 7 nucleotides align to TRBD1. J gave up 6 bases and V 3 bases, and 8 bases lay outside the gene matches. Germline V gene data show CDR1 as MNHNS and CDR2 as SASEGT. The CDR3 has 15 amino acids. CDR3 amino acids: CASSDPTGQGQPQHF. Written as DNA, the CDR3 is TGTGCCAGCAGTGACCCGACAGGGCAGGGTCAGCCCCAGCATTTT.

V usage is TRBV6-6 and J usage is TRBJ2-2, with D maybe TRBD2 (6 bases). V gave up 5 bases and J gave up 5 bases, with 15 bases separating them. Germline CDR1 is MNHNY and CDR2 is SVGAGI (reference sequence). The CDR3 loop spans 15 amino acids. The CDR3 loop is CASSQPGAGTGELFF. The CDR3 DNA reads TGTGCCAGCAGTCAACCGGGAGCCGGTACCGGGGAGCTGTTTTTT.

This chain uses TRBV5-1 with TRBJ1-2; D perhaps matches TRBD1 (5 bases). CDR3 length equals 14 residues. The V end was cut by 0 bases, the J end by 6 bases, with 12 bases between. The germline V gene has CDR1 SGHRS and CDR2 YFSETQ. The CDR3 loop is CASSLARGENGYTF. DNA of the CDR3: TGCGCCAGCAGCTTGGCGCGGGGGGAGAATGGCTACACCTTC.

The rearrangement joins TRBV5-1 to TRBJ2-2; tentatively, D is TRBD2 (5 bases). Trimming stripped 4 bases from V and 1 base from J, with 11 bases between. Germline-derived CDR1 and CDR2 are SGHRS and YFSETQ. CDR3 length: 15 residues. The CDR3 nucleotides are TGCGCCAGCAGCACCGGACTGGAGAACACCGGGGAGCTGTTTTTT. As protein: CASSTGLENTGELFF. Based on the CDR3 plus reference TRBV5-1 and TRBJ2-2, the full variable domain is KAGVTQTPRYLIKTRGQQVTLSCSPISGHRSVSWYQQTPGQGLQFLFEYFSETQRNKGNFPGRFSGRQFSNSRSEMNVSTLELGDSALYLCASSTGLENTGELFFGEGSRLTVL.

This sequence joins TRBV5-1 and TRBJ1-1, with TRBD1 as a possible D gene (6 bases). Germline CDR1 is SGHRS and CDR2 is YFSETQ. Trimming pared 3 bases from V and 2 bases from J, leaving 14 bases between. The CDR3 has 15 residues. DNA for the CDR3: TGCGCCAGCAGCTCCCAAGGACAGCCAAACACTGAAGCTTTCTTT. This gives the protein CASSSQGQPNTEAFF.

Worth noting for this clone: At one end the junction does not follow the germline gene, possibly because of a read error. The chain employs TRBV19 and TRBJ2-1; weak D call: TRBD1 (5 bases). The length of the CDR3 is 13 residues. Germline V gene data show CDR1 as LNHDA and CDR2 as SQIVND (reference sequence). CDR3 in DNA: TGTGCCAGTAGTATAGGGACGGACAATGAACAGTTCTTC. Encoded protein: CASSIGTDNEQFF.

V usage is TRBV9 and J usage is TRBJ2-5; TRBD2 matches at 13 bases. Trimming removed 0 bases from V and 5 bases from J; junction bases left unmatched: 10. Germline lookup yields CDR1 SGDLS and CDR2 YYNGEE. This CDR3 is 18 amino acids long. The CDR3 spells CASSVGETSGRPWETQYF. The CDR3 DNA reads as TGTGCCAGCAGCGTAGGAGAGACTAGCGGGAGGCCTTGGGAGACCCAGTACTTC.

The rearrangement links TRBV7-8 to TRBJ2-7; 9 bases match TRBD1. CDR3 size: 16 residues. The V segment lost 2 bases and the J segment 3 bases; nucleotides outside the gene matches: 8. Germline V gene sequence: CDR1 SGHVS, CDR2 FQNEAQ. In DNA form, the CDR3 reads TGTGCCAGCAGCTTATCCCGGGACAGGGACTTCTACGAGCAGTACTTC. It specifies CASSLSRDRDFYEQYF.

This clone was found once. CDR3 nucleotide sequence: TGTGCCAGTAGCCAGCCGGGTTGGACTGAAGCTTTCTTT. Amino acids: CASSQPGWTEAFF. This chain links TRBV19 with TRBJ1-1, with no clear D. CDR1 and CDR2 (germline): LNHDA, SQIVND (reference sequence). The V end was cut by 6 bases, the J end by 5 bases, with 13 bases between. This CDR3 has 13 amino acids.